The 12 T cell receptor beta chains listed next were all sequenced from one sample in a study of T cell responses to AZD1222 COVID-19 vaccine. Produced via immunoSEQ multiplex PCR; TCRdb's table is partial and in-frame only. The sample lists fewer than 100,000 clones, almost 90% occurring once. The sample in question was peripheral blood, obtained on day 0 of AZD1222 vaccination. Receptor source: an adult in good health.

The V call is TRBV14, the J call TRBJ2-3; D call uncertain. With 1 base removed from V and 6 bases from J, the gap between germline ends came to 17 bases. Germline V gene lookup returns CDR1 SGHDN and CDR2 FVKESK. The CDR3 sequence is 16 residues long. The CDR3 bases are TGTGCCAGCAGCCAAGGTGGTGGCCAATCGGCTGATACGCAGTATTTT. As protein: CASSQGGGQSADTQYF.

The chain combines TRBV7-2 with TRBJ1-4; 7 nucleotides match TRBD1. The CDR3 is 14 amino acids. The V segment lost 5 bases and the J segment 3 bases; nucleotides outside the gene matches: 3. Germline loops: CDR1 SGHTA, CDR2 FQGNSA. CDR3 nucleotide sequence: TGTGCCAGCAGCACCGGGACAGCTAATGAAAAACTGTTTTTT. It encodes CASSTGTANEKLFF.

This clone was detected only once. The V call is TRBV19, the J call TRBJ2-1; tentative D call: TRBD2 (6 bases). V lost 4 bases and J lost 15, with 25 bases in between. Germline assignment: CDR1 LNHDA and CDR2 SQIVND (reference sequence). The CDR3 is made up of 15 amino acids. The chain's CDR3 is CASSTVAEPIMSMFF. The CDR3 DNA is TGTGCCAGTAGTACCGTAGCGGAACCGATAATGAGCATGTTCTTC.

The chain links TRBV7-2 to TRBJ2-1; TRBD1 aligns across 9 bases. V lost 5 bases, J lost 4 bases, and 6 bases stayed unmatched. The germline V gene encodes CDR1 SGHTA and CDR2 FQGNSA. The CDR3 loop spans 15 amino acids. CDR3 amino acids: CASSPRQGEYNEQFF. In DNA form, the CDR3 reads TGTGCCAGCAGCCCAAGACAGGGGGAATACAATGAGCAGTTCTTC.

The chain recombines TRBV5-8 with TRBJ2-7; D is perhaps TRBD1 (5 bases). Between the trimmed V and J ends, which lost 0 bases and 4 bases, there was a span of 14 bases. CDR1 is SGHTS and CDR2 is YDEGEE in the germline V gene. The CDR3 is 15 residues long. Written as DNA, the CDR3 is TGTGCCAGCAGCTTGGGCCAGGGCCGACTTTACGAGCAGTACTTC. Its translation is CASSLGQGRLYEQYF.

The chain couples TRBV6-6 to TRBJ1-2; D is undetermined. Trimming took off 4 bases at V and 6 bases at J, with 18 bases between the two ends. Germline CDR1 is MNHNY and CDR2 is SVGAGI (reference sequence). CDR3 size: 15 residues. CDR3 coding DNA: TGTGCCAGCAGTTCTCCCTTATTGGGAGGTGATGGCTACACCTTC. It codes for CASSSPLLGGDGYTF.

The CDR3: CASSQDLGPTNEKLFF. The CDR3 DNA reads as TGCGCCAGCAGCCAAGATCTCGGTCCAACTAATGAAAAACTGTTTTTT. The rearrangement links TRBV4-3 to TRBJ1-4; D gene unclear. Per germline, CDR1 LGHNA and CDR2 YSLEER. The CDR3 is 16 amino acids. Trimming removed 0 bases at V and 0 bases at J, with 8 bases between.

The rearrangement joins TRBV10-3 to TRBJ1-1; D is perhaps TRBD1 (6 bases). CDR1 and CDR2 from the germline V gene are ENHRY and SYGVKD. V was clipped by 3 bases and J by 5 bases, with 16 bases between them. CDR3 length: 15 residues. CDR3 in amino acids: CAISDRGRGGTEAFF. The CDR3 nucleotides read TGTGCCATCAGTGACAGGGGCAGGGGAGGGACTGAAGCTTTCTTT.

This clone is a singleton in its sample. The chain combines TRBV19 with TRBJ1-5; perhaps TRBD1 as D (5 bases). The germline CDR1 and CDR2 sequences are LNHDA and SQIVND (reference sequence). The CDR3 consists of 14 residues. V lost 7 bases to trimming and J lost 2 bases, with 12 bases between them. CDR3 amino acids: CASIPGTGNQPQHF. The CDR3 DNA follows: TGTGCCAGTATTCCAGGGACGGGCAATCAGCCCCAGCATTTT.

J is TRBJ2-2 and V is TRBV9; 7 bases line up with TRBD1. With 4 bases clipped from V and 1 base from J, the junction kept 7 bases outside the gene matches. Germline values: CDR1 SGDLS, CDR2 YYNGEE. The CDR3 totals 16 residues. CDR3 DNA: TGTGCCAGCAGCCCGACCGGGACAGAGAACACCGGGGAGCTGTTTTTT. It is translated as CASSPTGTENTGELFF.

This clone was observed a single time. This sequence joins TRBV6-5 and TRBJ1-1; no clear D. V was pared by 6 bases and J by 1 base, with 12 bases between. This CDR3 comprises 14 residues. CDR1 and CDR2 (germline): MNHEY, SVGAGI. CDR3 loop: CASSVLRQNTEAFF. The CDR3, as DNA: TGTGCCAGCAGCGTTCTAAGGCAGAACACTGAAGCTTTCTTT.

In nucleotides, the CDR3 is TGTGCCAGCAGTGAGTTGAGGAGACTAGCGACGGGAGAGCAGTACTTC. Translating it yields CASSELRRLATGEQYF. The chain joins TRBV2 to TRBJ2-7, with 8 bases lining up with TRBD2. The CDR3 covers 16 residues. Germline values: CDR1 SNHLY, CDR2 FYNNEI. V lost 3 bases to trimming and J lost 7 bases; unmatched junction nucleotides: 14.